This T cell receptor beta chain derives from a study of monozygotic twins with inflammatory bowel disease (dated by TCRdb to the late 2010s). For the wider study: The full study comprised around 30 monozygotic twin pairs: nine German pairs (four IBD-concordant, five IBD-discordant) and 19 IBD-discordant Danish pairs. The search for disease-associated traits relied mainly on comparing, within discordant pairs, IBD patients with their genetically identical healthy co-twins. Each individual had, on average, about 151 000 unique TCRalpha sequences and 181 000 unique TCRbeta sequences available for analysis.

Paper-wide results and their limitations: Because patients received different immunosuppressive treatments, the repertoires may have picked up extra background noise and variability between individuals. Measured by the inverse Simpson index, TCRbeta repertoire diversity was lower in IBD patients than in their healthy co-twins. No single strong signal or clonotype linked to IBD turned up in the results, so the idea that one exists was not supported. Repertoire similarity did not differ between concordant and discordant twins, which could be due to limited statistical power. Fewer clonotypes were shared with other individuals by IBD patients than by healthy twins, most markedly in patients showing signs of disease activity. Distinction between different T cell subtypes could not be achieved in the analysis.

From each donor, a roughly 2.7 ml peripheral blood sample was collected into PAXgene tubes and kept at -80 degrees C. Without any T cell sorting, total RNA was extracted from whole blood using the PAXgene blood miRNA kit on an automated QIAcube. Peripheral blood from monozygotic twin pairs concordant or discordant for inflammatory bowel disease was subjected to deep TCRalpha and TCRbeta repertoire profiling with unique molecular barcoding. For every twin pair, smoking habits were documented, and each individual was categorised as a current, former or never smoker. Reading from cysteine to phenylalanine, the CDR3 counts 15 amino acids. No DNA is given. The germline V gene sets CDR1 to SGHVS and CDR2 to FNYEAQ. Libraries were built with 5' RACE. Each TCR library was prepared from around 3.5 ug of total RNA. For each sample, cDNA synthesis was carried out in eight separate reactions using SMARTScribe reverse transcriptase. Unique molecular identifiers containing a 6-nucleotide sample barcode were introduced through template switching during cDNA synthesis. Amplification of TCRalpha and TCRbeta cDNA involved two nested PCRs of 16 and 9 cycles, and each PCR was followed by bead purification. Before amplification, the cDNA was treated with uracil DNA-glycosylase and purified using the QIAquick PCR purification kit. The second PCR added Illumina TruSeq-compatible adapters along with sample-specific barcodes. TapeStation and Qubit were used to check library quality and concentration, and 5 ng of each library was pooled. Pooled libraries were sequenced on an Illumina HiSeq2500 single-index Rapid Run with 2 x 100 bp reads and custom sequencing primers. The study's own analysis went as follows. MiGEC version 1.2.6 was used for UMI-based consensus assembly to correct PCR and sequencing errors. V(D)J alignment, clonotype assembly and CDR3 extraction were performed with MiXCR version 2.1.1. To normalise gene usage, clonotype sharing and MAIT/NKT TCR abundance, the top 1000, 10 000 and 20 000 clonotypes in each sample were analysed. After downsampling to 27 000 UMIs, diversity was calculated as the inverse Simpson index using the vegan R package. Paired Mann-Whitney U tests were applied to discordant twin pairs, and Benjamini-Hochberg correction was used for multiple testing. TCRdb reprocessed the reads and lists each CDR3 protein sequence as a single entry, with no DNA. TCRdb assigned the V and J calls; the authors' analysis was not used. The sample table holds over 130,000 distinct CDR3 sequences. The ten largest clonotypes hold 2% to 3% of the sample.

Comments on this clonotype: The specificity of this receptor is unknown.

This TCR was sampled from a human donor with ulcerative colitis or Crohn's disease, or a healthy co-twin of an affected twin (not recorded which). Material for sequencing was blood. The chain is assembled from TRBV7-6 and TRBJ2-1; TCRdb calls TRBD2, which cannot be checked without DNA. CDR3 loop: CASSHPTSGGAGLFF.